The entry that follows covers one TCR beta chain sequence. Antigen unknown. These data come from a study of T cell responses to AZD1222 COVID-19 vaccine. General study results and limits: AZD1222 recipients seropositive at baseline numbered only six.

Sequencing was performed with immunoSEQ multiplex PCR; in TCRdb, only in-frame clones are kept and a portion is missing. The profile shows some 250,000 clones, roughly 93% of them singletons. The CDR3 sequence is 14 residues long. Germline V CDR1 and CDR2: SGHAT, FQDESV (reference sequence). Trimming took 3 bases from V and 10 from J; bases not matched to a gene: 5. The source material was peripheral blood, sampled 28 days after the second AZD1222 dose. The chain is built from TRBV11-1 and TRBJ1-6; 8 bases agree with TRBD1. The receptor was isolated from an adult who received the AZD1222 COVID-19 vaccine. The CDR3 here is CASSFQGTGSPLHF. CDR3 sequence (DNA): TGTGCCAGCAGCTTTCAGGGGACAGGATCACCCCTCCACTTT.